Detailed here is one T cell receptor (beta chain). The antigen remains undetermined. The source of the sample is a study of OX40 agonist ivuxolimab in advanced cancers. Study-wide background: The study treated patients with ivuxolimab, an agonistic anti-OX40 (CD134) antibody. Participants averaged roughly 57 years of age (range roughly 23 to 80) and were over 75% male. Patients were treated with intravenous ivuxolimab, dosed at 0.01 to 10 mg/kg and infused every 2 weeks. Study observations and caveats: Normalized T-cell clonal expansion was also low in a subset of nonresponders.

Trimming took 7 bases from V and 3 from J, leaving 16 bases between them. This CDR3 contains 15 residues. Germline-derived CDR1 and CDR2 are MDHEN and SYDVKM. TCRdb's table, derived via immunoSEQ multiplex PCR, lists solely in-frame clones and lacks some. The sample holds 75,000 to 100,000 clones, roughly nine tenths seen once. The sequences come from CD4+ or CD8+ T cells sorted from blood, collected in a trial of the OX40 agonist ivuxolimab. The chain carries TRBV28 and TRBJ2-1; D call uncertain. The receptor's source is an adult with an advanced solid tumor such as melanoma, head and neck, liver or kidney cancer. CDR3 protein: CASTLGGGNYNEQFF. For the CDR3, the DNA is TGTGCCAGCACCCTGGGTGGCGGCAACTACAATGAGCAGTTCTTC.